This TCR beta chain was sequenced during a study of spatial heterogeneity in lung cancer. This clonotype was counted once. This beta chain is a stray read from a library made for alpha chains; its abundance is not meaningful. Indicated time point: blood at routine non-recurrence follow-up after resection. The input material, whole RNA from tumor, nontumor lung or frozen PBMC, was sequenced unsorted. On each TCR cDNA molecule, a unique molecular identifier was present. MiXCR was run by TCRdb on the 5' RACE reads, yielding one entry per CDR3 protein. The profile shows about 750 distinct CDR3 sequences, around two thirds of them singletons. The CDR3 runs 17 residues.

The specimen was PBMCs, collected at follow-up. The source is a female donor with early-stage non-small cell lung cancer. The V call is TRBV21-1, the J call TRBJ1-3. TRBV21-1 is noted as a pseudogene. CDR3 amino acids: CASSKVWVPSFGNTIYF. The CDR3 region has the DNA TGTGCCAGCAGCAAAGTTTGGGTTCCTTCTTTTGGAAACACCATATATTTT.